One and the same sample provided the 6 T cell receptor beta chains below, sequenced in a study of T cell responses to AZD1222 COVID-19 vaccine. Clones were read by immunoSEQ multiplex PCR, and TCRdb kept only the in-frame ones, dropping some. The sample yields around 120,000 clones, approximately 85% seen once. The source was peripheral blood, collected on day 0 of MenACWY control vaccination. The origin of the receptors is an adult in good health.

The V gene is TRBV18, the J gene TRBJ2-2, with 10 bases identical to TRBD1. Germline V gene data show CDR1 as KGHSH and CDR2 as LQKENI. V lost 3 bases to trimming and J lost 0 bases; unmatched junction nucleotides: 4. The CDR3 is 17 residues long. CDR3 nucleotides: TGTGCCAGCTCACCTCGACAGGGGGCAACGAACACCGGGGAGCTGTTTTTT. It is translated as CASSPRQGATNTGELFF.

The rearrangement uses TRBV6-5 and TRBJ1-1; a possible D gene is TRBD1 (5 bases). The CDR3 has 13 amino acids. The V end lost 8 bases, the J end lost 1 base, and 11 bases lay between the germline ends. Germline CDR1 and CDR2: MNHEY and SVGAGI. CDR3 residues: CASAVQENTEAFF. For the CDR3, the DNA is TGTGCCAGCGCTGTACAGGAGAACACTGAAGCTTTCTTT.

V usage is TRBV10-3 and J usage is TRBJ1-1; 9 positions agree with TRBD1. Per germline, CDR1 ENHRY and CDR2 SYGVKD. With V trimmed by 6 bases and J by 0 bases, 2 bases remained unmatched. The CDR3 runs to 14 residues. CDR3 loop: CAIRGQGMNTEAFF. The CDR3 DNA sequence: TGTGCCATCAGAGGACAGGGGATGAACACTGAAGCTTTCTTT.

This clone has more than one count but fewer than ten. The V call is TRBV19, the J call TRBJ1-1; 12 bases line up with TRBD1. Trimming at V came to 4 bases and at J to 6 bases, leaving 15 bases not matched to a gene. The germline CDR1 and CDR2 sequences are LNHDA and SQIVND (reference sequence). The CDR3 runs 18 residues. The CDR3 DNA sequence: TGTGCCAGTAGTACCCCGGGACAGGGGGCGTTTTCGGGTCCTGAAGCTTTCTTT. This translates into CASSTPGQGAFSGPEAFF.

This chain uses TRBV28 with TRBJ2-6, with a tentative D call TRBD1 (5 bases). The CDR3 totals 16 residues. V shed 5 bases and J shed 3 bases, with 14 bases lying between them. Germline lookup yields CDR1 MDHEN and CDR2 SYDVKM. In nucleotides, the CDR3 is TGTGCCAGCAGTAGATATCAGGGTGATGGGGCCAACGTCCTGACTTTC. This gives the protein CASSRYQGDGANVLTF.

The chain carries TRBV7-2 and TRBJ2-7; 7 bases are shared with TRBD1. From germline, CDR1 is SGHTA and CDR2 FQGNSA. J lost 2 bases, V lost 4 bases, and 5 bases had no gene match. The CDR3 contains 14 residues. CDR3 amino acids: CASSSTGFAYEQYF. CDR3 nucleotide sequence: TGTGCCAGCAGCTCGACAGGGTTTGCCTACGAGCAGTACTTC.